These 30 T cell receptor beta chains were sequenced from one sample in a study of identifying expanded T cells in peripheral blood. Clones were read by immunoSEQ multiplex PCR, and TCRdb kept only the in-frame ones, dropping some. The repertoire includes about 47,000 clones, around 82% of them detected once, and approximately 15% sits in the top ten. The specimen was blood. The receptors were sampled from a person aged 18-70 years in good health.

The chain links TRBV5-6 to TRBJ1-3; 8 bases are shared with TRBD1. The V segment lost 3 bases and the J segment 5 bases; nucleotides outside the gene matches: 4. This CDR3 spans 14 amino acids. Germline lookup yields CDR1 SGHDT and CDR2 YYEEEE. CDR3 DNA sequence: TGTGCCAGCAGCTCGGGACAGGTCAGAAACACCATATATTTT. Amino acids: CASSSGQVRNTIYF.

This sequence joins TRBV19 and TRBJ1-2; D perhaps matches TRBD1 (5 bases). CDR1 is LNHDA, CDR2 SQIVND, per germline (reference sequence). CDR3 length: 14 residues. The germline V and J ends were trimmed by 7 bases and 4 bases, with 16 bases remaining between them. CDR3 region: CASIPRGGIYGYTF. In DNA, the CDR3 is TGTGCCAGTATCCCCCGGGGCGGAATCTATGGCTACACCTTC.

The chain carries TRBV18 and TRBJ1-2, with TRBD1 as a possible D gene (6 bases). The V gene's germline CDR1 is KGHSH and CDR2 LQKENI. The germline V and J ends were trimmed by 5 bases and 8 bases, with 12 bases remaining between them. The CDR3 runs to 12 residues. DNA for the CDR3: TGTGCCAGCTCATCTGGGGGCGTCGGCTACACCTTC. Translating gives CASSSGGVGYTF.

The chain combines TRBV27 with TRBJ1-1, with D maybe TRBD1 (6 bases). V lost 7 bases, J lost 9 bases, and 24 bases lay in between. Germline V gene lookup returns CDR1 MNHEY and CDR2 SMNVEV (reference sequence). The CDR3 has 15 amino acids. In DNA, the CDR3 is TGTGCCAGCAACCCCTATGGGGGGGGCCAGAAAAAAGCTTTCTTT. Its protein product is CASNPYGGGQKKAFF.

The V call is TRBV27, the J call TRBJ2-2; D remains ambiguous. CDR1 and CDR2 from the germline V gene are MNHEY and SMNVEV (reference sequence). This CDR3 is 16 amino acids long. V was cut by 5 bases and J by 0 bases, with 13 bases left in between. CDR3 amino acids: CASSESLGPNTGELFF. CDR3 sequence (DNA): TGTGCCAGCAGTGAATCGTTGGGTCCGAACACCGGGGAGCTGTTTTTT.

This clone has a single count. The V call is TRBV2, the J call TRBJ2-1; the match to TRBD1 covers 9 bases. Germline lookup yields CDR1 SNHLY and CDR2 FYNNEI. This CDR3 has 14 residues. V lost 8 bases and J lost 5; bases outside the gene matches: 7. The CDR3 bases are TGTGCCAGCGTAAGGACAGGGGTCAACAATGAGCAGTTCTTC. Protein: CASVRTGVNNEQFF.

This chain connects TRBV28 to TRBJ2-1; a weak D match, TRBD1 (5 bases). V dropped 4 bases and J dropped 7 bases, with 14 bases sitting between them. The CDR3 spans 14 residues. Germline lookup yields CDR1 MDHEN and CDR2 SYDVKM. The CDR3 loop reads CASSSGHPLNEQFF. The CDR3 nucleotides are TGTGCCAGCAGTTCAGGACACCCGCTGAATGAGCAGTTCTTC.

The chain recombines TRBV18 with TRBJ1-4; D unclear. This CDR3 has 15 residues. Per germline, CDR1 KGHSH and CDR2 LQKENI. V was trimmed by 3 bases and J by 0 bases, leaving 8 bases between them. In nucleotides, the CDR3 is TGTGCCAGCTCACCCTCCCGAACAACTAATGAAAAACTGTTTTTT. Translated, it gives CASSPSRTTNEKLFF.

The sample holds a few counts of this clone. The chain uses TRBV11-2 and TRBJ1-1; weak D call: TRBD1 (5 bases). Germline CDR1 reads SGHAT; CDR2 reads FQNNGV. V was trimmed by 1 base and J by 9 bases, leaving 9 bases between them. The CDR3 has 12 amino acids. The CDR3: CASSLVWGKAFF. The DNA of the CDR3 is TGTGCCAGCAGCTTAGTATGGGGGAAAGCTTTCTTT.

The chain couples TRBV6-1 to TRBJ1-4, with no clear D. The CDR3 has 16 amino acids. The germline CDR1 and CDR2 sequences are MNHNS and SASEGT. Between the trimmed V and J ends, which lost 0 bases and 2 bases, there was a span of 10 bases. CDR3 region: CASSEAPGPTNEKLFF. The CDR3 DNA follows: TGTGCCAGCAGTGAAGCGCCGGGCCCGACTAATGAAAAACTGTTTTTT.

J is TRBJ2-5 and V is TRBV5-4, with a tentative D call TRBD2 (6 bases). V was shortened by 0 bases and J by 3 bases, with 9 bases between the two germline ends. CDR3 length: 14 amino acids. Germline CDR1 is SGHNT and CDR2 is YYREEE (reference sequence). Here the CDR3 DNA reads TGTGCCAGCAGCTTGGGTGGCGGGGAAGAGACCCAGTACTTC. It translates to CASSLGGGEETQYF.

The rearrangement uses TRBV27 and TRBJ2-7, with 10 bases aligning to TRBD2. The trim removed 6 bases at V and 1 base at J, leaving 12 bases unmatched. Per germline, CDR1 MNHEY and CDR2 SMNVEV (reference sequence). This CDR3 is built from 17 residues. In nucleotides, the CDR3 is TGTGCCAGCAGCCCACTAGCGGGGTTTGCCCCATCCTACGAGCAGTACTTC. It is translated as CASSPLAGFAPSYEQYF.

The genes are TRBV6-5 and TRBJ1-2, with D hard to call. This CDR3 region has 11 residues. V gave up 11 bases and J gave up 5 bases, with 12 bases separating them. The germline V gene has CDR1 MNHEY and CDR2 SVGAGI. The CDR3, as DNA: TGTGCCCTCGACTGGAGGTATGGCTACACCTTC. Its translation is CALDWRYGYTF.

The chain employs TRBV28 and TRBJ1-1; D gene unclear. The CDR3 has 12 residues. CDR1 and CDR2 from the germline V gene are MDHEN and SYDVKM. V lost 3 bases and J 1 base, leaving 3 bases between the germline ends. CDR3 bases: TGTGCCAGCAGTTTTCAGAACACTGAAGCTTTCTTT. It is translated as CASSFQNTEAFF.

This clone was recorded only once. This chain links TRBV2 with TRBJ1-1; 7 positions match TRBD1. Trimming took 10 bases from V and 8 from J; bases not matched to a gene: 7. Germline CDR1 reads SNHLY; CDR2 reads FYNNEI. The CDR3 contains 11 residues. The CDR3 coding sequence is TGTGCCATTGTTGACAGGGAAGAAGCTTTCTTT. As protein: CAIVDREEAFF.

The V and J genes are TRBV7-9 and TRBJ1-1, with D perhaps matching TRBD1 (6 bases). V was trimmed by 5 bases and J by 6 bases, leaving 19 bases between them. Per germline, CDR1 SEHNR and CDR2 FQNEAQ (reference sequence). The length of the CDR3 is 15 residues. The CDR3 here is CASSPNTGYSAEAFF. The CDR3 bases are TGTGCCAGCAGCCCCAATACAGGGTATAGCGCTGAAGCTTTCTTT.

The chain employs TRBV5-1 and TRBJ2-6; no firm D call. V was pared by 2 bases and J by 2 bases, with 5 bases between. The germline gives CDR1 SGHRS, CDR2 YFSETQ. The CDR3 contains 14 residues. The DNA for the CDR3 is TGCGCCAGCAGCTTTAATCCTGGGGCCAACGTCCTGACTTTC. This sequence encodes CASSFNPGANVLTF.

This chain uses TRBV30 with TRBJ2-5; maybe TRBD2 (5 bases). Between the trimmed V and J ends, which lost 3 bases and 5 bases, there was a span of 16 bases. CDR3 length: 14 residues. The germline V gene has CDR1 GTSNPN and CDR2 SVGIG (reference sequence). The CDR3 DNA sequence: TGTGCCTGGAGCATAGGACGGCAGCGGGAGACCCAGTACTTC. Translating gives CAWSIGRQRETQYF.

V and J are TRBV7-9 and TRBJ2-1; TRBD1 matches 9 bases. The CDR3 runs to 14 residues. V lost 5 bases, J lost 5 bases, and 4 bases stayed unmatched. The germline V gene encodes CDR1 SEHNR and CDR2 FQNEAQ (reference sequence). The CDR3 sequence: CASSLDRGHNEQFF. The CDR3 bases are TGTGCCAGCAGCCTGGACAGGGGCCACAATGAGCAGTTCTTC.

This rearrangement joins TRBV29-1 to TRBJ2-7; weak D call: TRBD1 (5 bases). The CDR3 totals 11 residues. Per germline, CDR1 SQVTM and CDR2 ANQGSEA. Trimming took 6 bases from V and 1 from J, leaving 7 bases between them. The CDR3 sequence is CSVRQSYEQYF. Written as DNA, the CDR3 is TGCAGCGTACGACAGTCCTACGAGCAGTACTTC.

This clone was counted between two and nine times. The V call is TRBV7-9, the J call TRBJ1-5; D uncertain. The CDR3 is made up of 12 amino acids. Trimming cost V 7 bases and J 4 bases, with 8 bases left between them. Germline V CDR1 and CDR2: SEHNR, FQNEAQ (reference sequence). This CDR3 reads CASTALNQPQHF. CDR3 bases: TGTGCCAGCACCGCTCTTAATCAGCCCCAGCATTTT.

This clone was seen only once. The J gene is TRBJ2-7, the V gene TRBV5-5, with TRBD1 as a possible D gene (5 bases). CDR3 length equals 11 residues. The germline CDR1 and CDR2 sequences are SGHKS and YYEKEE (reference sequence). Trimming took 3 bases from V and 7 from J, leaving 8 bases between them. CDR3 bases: TGTGCCAGCAGCTCGAACAGGGAGCAGTACTTC. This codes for CASSSNREQYF.

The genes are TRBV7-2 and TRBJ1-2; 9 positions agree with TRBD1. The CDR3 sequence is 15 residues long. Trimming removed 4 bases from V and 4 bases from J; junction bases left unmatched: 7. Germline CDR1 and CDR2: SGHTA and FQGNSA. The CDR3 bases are TGTGCCAGCAGCTCTTGGGACAGGGACCTCTATGGCTACACCTTC. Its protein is CASSSWDRDLYGYTF.

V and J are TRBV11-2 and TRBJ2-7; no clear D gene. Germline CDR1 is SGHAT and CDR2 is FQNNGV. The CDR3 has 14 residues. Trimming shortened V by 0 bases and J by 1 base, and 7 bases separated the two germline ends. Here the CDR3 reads CASSLEVRSYEQYF. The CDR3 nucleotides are TGTGCCAGCAGCTTAGAAGTAAGATCCTACGAGCAGTACTTC.

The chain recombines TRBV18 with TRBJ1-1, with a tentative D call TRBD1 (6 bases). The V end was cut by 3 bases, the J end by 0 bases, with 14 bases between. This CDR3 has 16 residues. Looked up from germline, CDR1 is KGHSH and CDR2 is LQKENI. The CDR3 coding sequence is TGTGCCAGCTCACCCGATCAGGGGAACATGAACACTGAAGCTTTCTTT. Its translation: CASSPDQGNMNTEAFF.

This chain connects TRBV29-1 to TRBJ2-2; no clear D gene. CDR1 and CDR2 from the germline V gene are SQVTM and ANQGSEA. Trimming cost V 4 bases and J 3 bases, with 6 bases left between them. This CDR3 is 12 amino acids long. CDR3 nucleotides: TGCAGCGTTGTGACGTACACCGGGGAGCTGTTTTTT. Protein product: CSVVTYTGELFF.

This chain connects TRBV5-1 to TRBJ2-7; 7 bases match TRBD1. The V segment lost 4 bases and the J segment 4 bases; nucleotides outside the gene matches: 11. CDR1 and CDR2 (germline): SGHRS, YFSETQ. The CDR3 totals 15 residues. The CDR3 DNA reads TGCGCCAGCAGCCCGGACGGCTACAGGGGTTACGAGCAGTACTTC. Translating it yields CASSPDGYRGYEQYF.

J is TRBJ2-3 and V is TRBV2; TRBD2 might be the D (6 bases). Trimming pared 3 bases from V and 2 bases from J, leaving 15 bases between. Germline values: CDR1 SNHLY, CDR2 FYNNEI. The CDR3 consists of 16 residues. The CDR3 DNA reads TGTGCCAGCAGTGAGAGGGAAGCGGGCTACACAGATACGCAGTATTTT. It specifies CASSEREAGYTDTQYF.

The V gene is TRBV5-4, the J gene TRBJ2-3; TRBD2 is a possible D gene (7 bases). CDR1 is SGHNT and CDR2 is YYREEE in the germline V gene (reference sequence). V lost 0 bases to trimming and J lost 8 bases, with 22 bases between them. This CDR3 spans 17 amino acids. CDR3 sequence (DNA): TGTGCCAGCAGCTTGGAGGCAGGGGTAGCGGGTCAGAGTACGCAGTATTTT. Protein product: CASSLEAGVAGQSTQYF.

CDR3 nucleotides: TGTGCCAGTACTCGGACCCTGCAGGCTGGGGAGCTGTTTTTT. Translating gives CASTRTLQAGELFF. This rearrangement joins TRBV19 to TRBJ2-2; D remains unclear. This CDR3 is 14 amino acids long. V gave up 7 bases and J gave up 8 bases, with 17 bases separating them. Germline values: CDR1 LNHDA, CDR2 SQIVND (reference sequence).